These 27 T cell receptor beta chains were sequenced from one sample in a study of a mutant IDH1 vaccine in newly diagnosed glioma. Time point described: week 23, last vaccination. Each dose of the vaccine consisted of 300 ug of mutant IDH1 20-mer peptide, with topical imiquimod. The protocol was immunoSEQ multiplex PCR, while the TCRdb copy is restricted to in-frame clones and leaves out a portion. The table shows about 44,000 clones, with around 90% occurring only once. Their recognized antigens are unknown. This specimen consisted of PBMCs, obtained from a glioma patient whose treatment included an IDH1 peptide vaccine. Receptor source: a man aged 50 to 60 with glioma.

This chain links TRBV19 with TRBJ1-1; D call uncertain. The V gene's germline CDR1 is LNHDA and CDR2 SQIVND (reference sequence). Deletions cut 7 bases from V and 4 bases from J, with 7 bases between. This CDR3 region has 11 residues. CDR3 bases: TGTGCCAGTAAGACCCGCACTGAAGCTTTCTTT. This codes for CASKTRTEAFF.

The rearrangement joins TRBV6-6 to TRBJ2-2; 11 bases are a match to TRBD2. CDR1 is MNHNY, CDR2 SVGAGI, per germline (reference sequence). Trimming removed 10 bases from V and 2 bases from J; junction bases left unmatched: 6. The CDR3 has 15 amino acids. CDR3 in amino acids: CATTLAGGNTGELFF. The DNA of the CDR3 is TGTGCCACCACCCTAGCGGGGGGCAACACCGGGGAGCTGTTTTTT.

The V gene is TRBV27, the J gene TRBJ1-6; 7 bases fit TRBD1. The CDR3 consists of 13 residues. Germline assignment: CDR1 MNHEY and CDR2 SMNVEV (reference sequence). V lost 7 bases and J lost 5; bases outside the gene matches: 2. The CDR3 coding sequence is TGTGCCAGCAAGGGACAGAATAATTCACCCCTCCACTTT. Amino acid sequence: CASKGQNNSPLHF.

This clone showed up just once. The chain combines TRBV10-1 with TRBJ2-7; D uncertain. The CDR3 loop spans 13 amino acids. Germline V gene data show CDR1 as WNHNN and CDR2 as SYGVQD (reference sequence). The V end lost 5 bases, the J end lost 6 bases, and 14 bases lay between the germline ends. Here the CDR3 DNA reads TGCGCCAGCAGTTCAGGCAGATCTGCCGAGCAGTACTTC. This codes for CASSSGRSAEQYF.

V gene TRBV29-1 combines with J gene TRBJ2-7, with 11 bases fitting TRBD1. The CDR3 length is 15 residues. Germline V gene data show CDR1 as SQVTM and CDR2 as ANQGSEA. Trimming removed 3 bases from V and 1 base from J; junction bases left unmatched: 5. The CDR3 DNA reads TGCAGCGTTGATGGAGGGACAGGGGGATCCTACGAGCAGTACTTC. Translation: CSVDGGTGGSYEQYF.

The CDR3 DNA is TGCGCCAGCAGCTTGGACGACCCAATCTACAATGAGCAGTTCTTC. Translation gives CASSLDDPIYNEQFF. This chain joins TRBV5-1 and TRBJ2-1; D is uncertain. CDR3 size: 15 residues. With 0 bases removed from V and 3 bases from J, the gap between germline ends came to 10 bases. Per germline, CDR1 SGHRS and CDR2 YFSETQ.

V usage is TRBV29-1 and J usage is TRBJ1-5, with TRBD1 as a possible D gene (6 bases). Germline CDR1 SQVTM, CDR2 ANQGSEA. Between the trimmed V and J ends, which lost 8 bases and 4 bases, there was a span of 9 bases. The CDR3 runs 11 residues. Here the CDR3 reads CSRGGNQPQHF. As DNA, the CDR3 is TGCAGCCGAGGGGGGAATCAGCCCCAGCATTTT. The full variable domain, completed using reference TRBV29-1 and TRBJ1-5, is SAVISQKPSRDICQRGTSLTIQCQVDSQVTMMFWYRQQPGQSLTLIATANQGSEATYESGFVIDKFPISRPNLTFSTLTVSNMSPEDSSIYLCSRGGNQPQHFGDGTRLSIL.

This chain connects TRBV5-1 to TRBJ2-2; possibly TRBD1 or TRBD2 for D (5 bases each). V was pared by 5 bases and J by 3 bases, with 17 bases between. The germline V gene encodes CDR1 SGHRS and CDR2 YFSETQ. The CDR3 extends over 16 amino acids. In DNA, the CDR3 is TGCGCCAGCAGAGGGGACCGGGCAGTCTACACCGGGGAGCTGTTTTTT. Protein sequence: CASRGDRAVYTGELFF. Full variable domain (missing parts from reference TRBV5-1 and TRBJ2-2): KAGVTQTPRYLIKTRGQQVTLSCSPISGHRSVSWYQQTPGQGLQFLFEYFSETQRNKGNFPGRFSGRQFSNSRSEMNVSTLELGDSALYLCASRGDRAVYTGELFFGEGSRLTVL.

The chain carries TRBV2 and TRBJ2-6, with D unresolved. Trimming pared 6 bases from V and 4 bases from J, leaving 7 bases between. The germline CDR1 and CDR2 sequences are SNHLY and FYNNEI. The CDR3 extends over 13 amino acids. Here the CDR3 reads CASSVQGANVLTF. CDR3 bases: TGTGCCAGCAGCGTACAGGGGGCCAACGTCCTGACTTTC.

The chain uses TRBV20-1 and TRBJ2-1, with no clear D. Germline assignment: CDR1 DFQATT and CDR2 SNEGSKA (reference sequence). The CDR3 runs to 11 residues. V gave up 4 bases and J gave up 6 bases, with 7 bases separating them. The chain's CDR3 is CSATRPNEQFF. As DNA, the CDR3 is TGCAGTGCTACCCGGCCCAATGAGCAGTTCTTC.

The chain has TRBV10-1 and TRBJ2-1; 7 positions match TRBD1. CDR1 is WNHNN and CDR2 is SYGVQD in the germline V gene (reference sequence). This CDR3 is built from 15 residues. The V and J ends lost 6 bases and 10 bases, in that order; junction bases with no gene match: 15. CDR3 DNA sequence: TGCGCCAGCAGCCCACAGGGGACCCCGTTGTTGGAGCAGTTCTTC. Translating it yields CASSPQGTPLLEQFF.

The genes are TRBV7-2 and TRBJ2-7; 7 nucleotides line up with TRBD1. From germline, CDR1 is SGHTA and CDR2 FQGNSA. The ends lost 5 bases at V and 5 bases at J; junction bases unmatched: 6. The CDR3 has 13 residues. CDR3 amino acids: CASSPDRAHEQYF. Written as DNA, the CDR3 is TGTGCCAGCAGCCCAGACAGGGCCCACGAGCAGTACTTC.

J is TRBJ2-7 and V is TRBV6-5; 10 nucleotides match TRBD2. CDR3 length: 15 amino acids. Germline loops: CDR1 MNHEY, CDR2 SVGAGI. Trimming cost V 3 bases and J 3 bases; bases outside gene matches: 5. The CDR3 loop reads CASSYRLAGDYEQYF. DNA of the CDR3: TGTGCCAGCAGTTATCGGCTAGCGGGAGACTACGAGCAGTACTTC.

This clone was counted once. The J gene is TRBJ2-7, the V gene TRBV13, with 7 bases that match TRBD2. The J segment lost 7 bases and the V segment lost 3 bases, leaving 15 bases of the junction unmatched. CDR3 length: 16 residues. Germline CDR1 is PRHDT and CDR2 is FYEKMQ (reference sequence). The CDR3 protein is CASSLMSGGDLREQYF. The CDR3 DNA sequence: TGTGCCAGCAGCTTGATGTCGGGGGGAGACCTTCGGGAGCAGTACTTC.

The genes are TRBV5-1 and TRBJ2-5; 7 bases line up with TRBD2. J gave up 3 bases and V 3 bases, and 5 bases lay outside the gene matches. This CDR3 comprises 14 residues. Germline values: CDR1 SGHRS, CDR2 YFSETQ. The CDR3 is CASSWTRGEETQYF. The CDR3 DNA is TGCGCCAGCAGCTGGACTAGAGGGGAAGAGACCCAGTACTTC.

This chain joins TRBV12-1 and TRBJ1-5; the table's D call, TRBD1, was not checked against the DNA. TRBV12-1 counts as a pseudogene. The CDR3 has 18 residues. CDR3 sequence reads: CASSFEGRGRKGNQPQHF. CDR3 nucleotides: TGTGCCAGCAGCTTTGAAGGCAGGGGGCGAAAGGGCAATCAGCCCCAGCATTTT.

J is TRBJ1-2 and V is TRBV6-5, with D possibly matching TRBD1 (6 bases). Trimming left V 5 bases short and J 6 bases short, with 13 bases between. The CDR3 runs to 13 residues. The germline V gene encodes CDR1 MNHEY and CDR2 SVGAGI. CDR3: CASSLDRMDGYTF. Written as DNA, the CDR3 is TGTGCCAGCAGTCTTGACAGGATGGATGGCTACACCTTC.

The chain is built from TRBV27 and TRBJ2-7; TRBD2 matches at 12 bases. J gave up 7 bases and V 5 bases, and 3 bases lay outside the gene matches. This CDR3 is built from 13 residues. Germline CDR1 and CDR2: MNHEY and SMNVEV (reference sequence). CDR3: CASSLGLAGEQYF. The CDR3 DNA sequence: TGTGCCAGCAGTCTTGGACTAGCGGGAGAGCAGTACTTC.

The rearrangement joins TRBV7-6 to TRBJ2-7, with TRBD2 identical over 7 bases. V was clipped by 5 bases and J by 1 base; unmatched bases: 5. Germline V gives CDR1 SGHVS, CDR2 FNYEAQ. The CDR3 has 14 residues. The CDR3 loop reads CASSPPGGSYEQYF. In DNA form, the CDR3 reads TGTGCCAGCAGCCCCCCCGGGGGGTCCTACGAGCAGTACTTC.

This clone appeared a single time. The chain uses TRBV7-9 and TRBJ2-2; D possibly matches TRBD1 or TRBD2 (5 bases each). CDR1 is SEHNR and CDR2 is FQNEAQ in the germline V gene (reference sequence). The CDR3 has 18 residues. Trimming left V 4 bases short and J 4 bases short, with 22 bases between. DNA of the CDR3: TGTGCCAGCAGCTCCAGGGTTGGTGGAGGAACGAGCACCGGGGAGCTGTTTTTT. This encodes CASSSRVGGGTSTGELFF.

V usage is TRBV19 and J usage is TRBJ2-7, with D tentatively TRBD2 (6 bases). The V end lost 5 bases, the J end lost 2 bases, and 13 bases lay between the germline ends. The length of the CDR3 is 14 residues. Germline V gene data show CDR1 as LNHDA and CDR2 as SQIVND (reference sequence). This CDR3 reads CASSPSGGAYEQYF. CDR3 DNA sequence: TGTGCCAGTAGTCCCTCCGGGGGAGCCTACGAGCAGTACTTC.

The J gene is TRBJ1-3, the V gene TRBV5-8; no firm D call. Germline V gene sequence: CDR1 SGHTS, CDR2 YDEGEE. The CDR3 is 15 residues long. The V end was cut by 0 bases, the J end by 2 bases, with 9 bases between. The CDR3 here is CASSLGVNPGNTIYF. DNA for the CDR3: TGTGCCAGCAGCTTGGGCGTAAACCCTGGAAACACCATATATTTT.

This clone was seen a single time. The chain has TRBV28 and TRBJ2-7, with a tentative D call TRBD2 (6 bases). Per germline, CDR1 MDHEN and CDR2 SYDVKM. The CDR3 is made up of 16 amino acids. This CDR3 reads CASIRRKGGVLYEQYF. The CDR3 DNA reads as TGTGCTTCAATCCGCAGGAAGGGCGGGGTGCTATACGAGCAGTACTTC.

The chain recombines TRBV6-1 with TRBJ2-3; 7 positions match TRBD1. The CDR3 sequence is 16 residues long. Trimming cost V 0 bases and J 5 bases; bases outside gene matches: 8. CDR1 and CDR2 from the germline V gene are MNHNS and SASEGT. CDR3 nucleotides: TGTGCCAGCAGTGAAGCGCTATTCCAGGGGGTAGATACGCAGTATTTT. Encoded protein: CASSEALFQGVDTQYF.

The rearrangement joins TRBV5-1 to TRBJ2-7; D is undetermined. The CDR3 loop spans 12 amino acids. In germline, CDR1 is SGHRS, CDR2 YFSETQ. Trimming left V 0 bases short and J 7 bases short, with 8 bases between. This chain's CDR3 is CASSLGLREQYF. CDR3 bases: TGCGCCAGCAGCTTGGGTTTGCGGGAGCAGTACTTC.

This sequence joins TRBV2 and TRBJ2-5; TRBD2 agrees at 9 bases. The junction had 14 bases not matched to a gene; V was cut back by 8 bases and J by 7 bases. This CDR3 has 15 amino acids. Germline values: CDR1 SNHLY, CDR2 FYNNEI. The CDR3 reads CASLRGLAGRGTQYF. The CDR3 bases are TGTGCCAGCCTGAGGGGGCTAGCGGGGCGCGGGACCCAGTACTTC.

V gene TRBV6-5 combines with J gene TRBJ1-2; D not resolved. This CDR3 has 16 residues. V lost 2 bases to trimming and J lost 0 bases, with 13 bases between them. Germline-derived CDR1 and CDR2 are MNHEY and SVGAGI. The CDR3 loop is CASSYPGSGTNYGYTF. For the CDR3, the DNA is TGTGCCAGCAGTTACCCCGGTTCGGGGACTAACTATGGCTACACCTTC.